The 17 T cell receptor beta chains in this list originate from one sample, sequenced in a study of T-cell memory formation after mild COVID-19. TCRdb independently ran MiXCR on the 5' RACE reads; one entry per CDR3 protein. The repertoire holds approximately 480,000 distinct CDR3 sequences, roughly 20% seen once, with more than 9% in the top ten. The sample was PBMCs or a T cell subset sorted from them (not recorded which). The receptors stem from an adult woman who had mild COVID-19 (a few samples of this study predate the infection). Cell type and time point are not known.

This clonotype was detected only a few times. The chain joins TRBV11-2 to TRBJ2-3, with 11 bases that match TRBD2. The CDR3 contains 16 residues. In germline, CDR1 is SGHAT, CDR2 FQNNGV. V dropped 4 bases and J dropped 2; count of bases not matched to a gene: 5. This CDR3 reads CASSSLAGGHTDTQYF. The CDR3 DNA reads as TGTGCCAGCAGCTCCTTAGCGGGGGGGCACACAGATACGCAGTATTTT.

The V call is TRBV12-3 or TRBV12-4, the J call TRBJ2-7, with D possibly called TRBD1 or TRBD2 (5 bases each). Trimming left V 2 bases short and J 5 bases short, with 7 bases between. The CDR3 extends over 12 amino acids. Here the CDR3 reads CASSLWGNEQYF. As DNA, the CDR3 is TGTGCCAGCAGTTTATGGGGGAACGAGCAGTACTTC.

This chain links TRBV29-1 with TRBJ2-7, with 10 bases identical to TRBD1. Germline loops: CDR1 SQVTM, CDR2 ANQGSEA. The CDR3 consists of 15 residues. The V and J ends lost 7 bases and 7 bases, in that order; junction bases with no gene match: 16. The CDR3 region has the DNA TGCAGCGCAGGGTCGTCGGGACAGGGGAGGGGGGAGCAGTACTTC. It specifies CSAGSSGQGRGEQYF.

The V call is TRBV12-3 or TRBV12-4, the J call TRBJ1-1; D gene ambiguous. Trimming left V 2 bases short and J 7 bases short, with 8 bases between. The CDR3 loop spans 12 amino acids. This CDR3 is CASSLYGDEAFF. In DNA form, the CDR3 reads TGTGCCAGCAGTTTATATGGTGATGAAGCTTTCTTT.

The chain carries TRBV2 and TRBJ2-7; D ambiguous. Germline CDR1 is SNHLY and CDR2 is FYNNEI. Trimming stripped 2 bases from V and 2 bases from J, with 10 bases between. The CDR3 is 14 residues long. CDR3 residues: CASSEFRLTYEQYF. For the CDR3, the DNA is TGTGCCAGCAGTGAATTTCGACTCACCTACGAGCAGTACTTC.

This clonotype was counted once. J is TRBJ2-2 and V is TRBV7-7, with a weak D call TRBD1 (6 bases). Germline CDR1 SSHAT, CDR2 FNYEAQ (reference sequence). The V end lost 2 bases, the J end lost 0 bases, and 10 bases lay between the germline ends. The CDR3 loop spans 16 amino acids. The CDR3 spells CASSLFTGTNTGELFF. The DNA of the CDR3 is TGTGCCAGCAGCTTATTTACAGGGACGAACACCGGGGAGCTGTTTTTT.

This clonotype was recorded a few times. The chain joins TRBV3-1 to TRBJ2-7; 9 nucleotides align to TRBD2. Trimming at V came to 3 bases and at J to 6 bases, leaving 9 bases not matched to a gene. Germline V gene data show CDR1 as LGHDT and CDR2 as YNNKEL (reference sequence). The CDR3 consists of 15 residues. The CDR3 nucleotides read TGTGCCAGCAGCCACTCTATTAGCGGGAGCCTCGAGCAGTACTTC. It translates to CASSHSISGSLEQYF.

The table lists this clonotype with many counts. V is TRBV27 and J is TRBJ2-7; tentatively, D is TRBD2 (6 bases). V shed 8 bases and J shed 0 bases, with 11 bases lying between them. CDR3 length: 13 residues. In germline, CDR1 is MNHEY, CDR2 SMNVEV (reference sequence). Here the CDR3 reads CASRRGSSYEQYF. The DNA of the CDR3 is TGTGCCAGCCGGCGGGGCAGCTCCTACGAGCAGTACTTC.

This clonotype has a handful of counts. This chain connects TRBV12-3 or TRBV12-4 to TRBJ1-5, with no clear D. Trimming stripped 6 bases from V and 4 bases from J, with 19 bases between. This CDR3 is 16 amino acids long. CDR3: CASRSNSGRRNQPQHF. The CDR3 region has the DNA TGTGCCAGCAGATCTAACTCAGGTCGTAGGAATCAGCCCCAGCATTTT.

This clonotype appeared a few times. V and J are TRBV12-3 or TRBV12-4 and TRBJ1-2; TRBD1 matches at 9 bases. The CDR3 is 14 residues long. J was trimmed by 4 bases and V by 6 bases; bases with no gene match: 6. The CDR3: CASREGQGIYGYTF. Here the CDR3 DNA reads TGTGCCAGCAGAGAAGGACAGGGGATCTATGGCTACACCTTC.

This clonotype was seen many times. The rearrangement links TRBV5-6 to TRBJ2-5; the match to TRBD1 covers 11 bases. The CDR3 length is 14 residues. From germline, CDR1 is SGHDT and CDR2 YYEEEE. V dropped 4 bases and J dropped 5; count of bases not matched to a gene: 4. For the CDR3, the DNA is TGTGCCAGCAGCCTGGACAGGGGGCACGAGACCCAGTACTTC. Translating it yields CASSLDRGHETQYF.

The CDR3 DNA sequence: TGTGCCAGCAGCTTCGAAGTATACGAGCAGTACTTC. Amino acid sequence: CASSFEVYEQYF. The chain combines TRBV7-2 with TRBJ2-7, with no clear D. Germline CDR1 SGHTA, CDR2 FQGNSA. The CDR3 spans 12 residues. The V and J ends lost 3 bases and 4 bases respectively, with 7 bases between them.

The chain joins TRBV5-1 to TRBJ2-1; D may correspond to TRBD1 or TRBD2 (5 bases each). Germline V CDR1 and CDR2: SGHRS, YFSETQ. Trimming removed 0 bases from V and 1 base from J, with 11 bases in between. The CDR3 sequence is 16 residues long. The CDR3 sequence: CASSLVGASSYNEQFF. The CDR3 DNA reads TGCGCCAGCAGCTTGGTCGGGGCGAGTTCCTACAATGAGCAGTTCTTC.

The sample holds a few counts of this clonotype. The chain uses TRBV20-1 and TRBJ2-3, with 9 positions matching TRBD2. V trimming: 7 bases; J trimming: 4 bases; junction bases outside the gene matches: 9. Germline V gene data show CDR1 as DFQATT and CDR2 as SNEGSKA (reference sequence). This CDR3 comprises 14 residues. The CDR3 loop reads CSVTGGGASDTQYF. Here the CDR3 DNA reads TGCAGTGTTACAGGCGGGGGGGCCTCAGATACGCAGTATTTT.

This clonotype was seen more than once but under ten times. The rearrangement joins TRBV18 to TRBJ1-2; no clear D. V was clipped by 3 bases and J by 2 bases, with 4 bases between them. This CDR3 comprises 12 residues. Germline assignment: CDR1 KGHSH and CDR2 LQKENI. The DNA of the CDR3 is TGTGCCAGCTCACCGCTAAACTATGGCTACACCTTC. Amino acid sequence: CASSPLNYGYTF.

In its sample, this clonotype was seen many times. The chain employs TRBV20-1 and TRBJ2-7; D is unclear. The V gene lost 4 bases and the J gene lost 4 bases, with 8 bases spanning the gap. Germline-derived CDR1 and CDR2 are DFQATT and SNEGSKA (reference sequence). The CDR3 consists of 11 residues. As DNA, the CDR3 is TGCAGTGCTAAGGGAACTTACGAGCAGTACTTC. This codes for CSAKGTYEQYF.

The chain employs TRBV12-3 or TRBV12-4 and TRBJ2-2; D possibly matches TRBD1 or TRBD2 (5 bases each). V lost 3 bases to trimming and J lost 4 bases, with 12 bases between them. This CDR3 contains 15 residues. The CDR3, as DNA: TGTGCCAGCAGTTTTGGGGGATCGTTCACCGGGGAGCTGTTTTTT. Protein product: CASSFGGSFTGELFF.